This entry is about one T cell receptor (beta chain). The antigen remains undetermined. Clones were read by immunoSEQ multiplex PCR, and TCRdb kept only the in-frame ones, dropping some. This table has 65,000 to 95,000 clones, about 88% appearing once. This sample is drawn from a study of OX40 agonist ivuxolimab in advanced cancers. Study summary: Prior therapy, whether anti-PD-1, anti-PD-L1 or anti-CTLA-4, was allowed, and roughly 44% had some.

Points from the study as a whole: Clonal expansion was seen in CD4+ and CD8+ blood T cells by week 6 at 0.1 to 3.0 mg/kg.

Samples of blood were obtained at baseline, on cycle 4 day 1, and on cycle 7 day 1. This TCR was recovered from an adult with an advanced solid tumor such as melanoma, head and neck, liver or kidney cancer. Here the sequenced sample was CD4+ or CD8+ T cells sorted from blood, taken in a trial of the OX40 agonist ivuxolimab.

The CDR3 nucleotides read TGTGCCAGCAGCTTGGGGGTGAGCCAGGGGGCTCAAGAGACCCAGTACTTC. Translation: CASSLGVSQGAQETQYF. The chain couples TRBV5-4 to TRBJ2-5, with 8 bases lining up with TRBD1. The germline V gene has CDR1 SGHNT and CDR2 YYREEE (reference sequence). This CDR3 is 17 amino acids long. Trimming took 0 bases from V and 2 from J; bases not matched to a gene: 9. Drawing the rest from reference TRBV5-4 and TRBJ2-5, the complete variable domain is ETGVTQSPTHLIKTRGQQVTLRCSSQSGHNTVSWYQQALGQGPQFIFQYYREEENGRGNFPPRFSGLQFPNYSSELNVNALELDDSALYLCASSLGVSQGAQETQYFGPGTRLLVL.